A single sample gave rise to the 20 T cell receptor beta chains below, sequenced in a study of blood T cell repertoires in COVID-19. Some clones are missing from TCRdb's copy, which holds only in-frame ones; the method was immunoSEQ multiplex PCR. Among around 150,000 clones listed, more than 80% were seen once. Sequencing was carried out using peripheral blood. These receptors originate from a human donor in a cohort sampled during active COVID-19.

This clone was observed a single time. J is TRBJ2-7 and V is TRBV6-5; 9 nucleotides agree with TRBD1. Germline values: CDR1 MNHEY, CDR2 SVGAGI. The CDR3 totals 15 residues. V lost 1 base, J lost 7 bases, and 8 bases stayed unmatched. CDR3 loop: CASSYYRDRVSEQYF. The CDR3 DNA follows: TGTGCCAGCAGTTACTACAGGGACAGGGTTTCGGAGCAGTACTTC.

The chain links TRBV5-1 to TRBJ1-2; 8 nucleotides line up with TRBD1. Unmatched junction bases numbered 6, after V lost 3 bases and J lost 2 bases. Looked up from germline, CDR1 is SGHRS and CDR2 is YFSETQ. This CDR3 is 15 amino acids long. As DNA, the CDR3 is TGCGCCAGCAGCTCGGACAGGGCTGACAACTATGGCTACACCTTC. Protein product: CASSSDRADNYGYTF.

The chain links TRBV10-1 to TRBJ2-5; 8 nucleotides match TRBD2. The germline V gene has CDR1 WNHNN and CDR2 SYGVQD (reference sequence). The CDR3 is made up of 16 amino acids. V shed 6 bases and J 3 bases; nucleotides not matched to a gene: 12. The DNA for the CDR3 is TGCGCCAGCAGACCTCATTGCGGGAGGCTGGAAGAGACCCAGTACTTC. This codes for CASRPHCGRLEETQYF.

V and J are TRBV6-5 and TRBJ2-5, with 9 nucleotides matching TRBD2. Germline V gene sequence: CDR1 MNHEY, CDR2 SVGAGI. This CDR3 contains 15 residues. Trimming cost V 3 bases and J 5 bases; bases outside gene matches: 7. The DNA of the CDR3 is TGTGCCAGCAGTTATGGCGGGGGGGCCGCGGAGACCCAGTACTTC. Its translation: CASSYGGGAAETQYF.

This clone is a singleton in its sample. The CDR3 loop reads CASSLQGSPYEQYF. CDR3 bases: TGTGCCAGCTCATTACAGGGATCTCCCTACGAGCAGTACTTC. The V and J genes are TRBV18 and TRBJ2-7, with D possibly matching TRBD1 (6 bases). This CDR3 has 14 residues. From germline, CDR1 is KGHSH and CDR2 LQKENI. V was pared by 5 bases and J by 2 bases, with 13 bases between.

This chain connects TRBV6-2 or TRBV6-3 to TRBJ2-7, with 7 positions matching TRBD1. The CDR3 is 12 amino acids. V shed 2 bases, J shed 5 bases, and the junction held 0 bases outside the gene matches. CDR1 and CDR2 (germline): MNHEY, SVGEGT. The CDR3 sequence is CASSYGTDEQYF. DNA of the CDR3: TGTGCCAGCAGTTACGGGACAGACGAGCAGTACTTC.

This sequence joins TRBV19 and TRBJ2-3; 7 nucleotides match TRBD1. V shed 2 bases and J 0 bases; nucleotides not matched to a gene: 5. Germline loops: CDR1 LNHDA, CDR2 SQIVND (reference sequence). The CDR3 is 16 residues long. CDR3 region: CASSITGTASTDTQYF. CDR3 coding DNA: TGTGCCAGTAGTATAACTGGGACAGCCAGCACAGATACGCAGTATTTT.

The gene calls are TRBV3-1 (or the pseudogene TRBV3-2) and TRBJ1-2, with 7 nucleotides matching TRBD1. Germline V gene lookup returns CDR1 LGHDT and CDR2 YNNKEL (reference sequence). CDR3 length: 15 amino acids. The J segment lost 7 bases and the V segment lost 0 bases, leaving 8 bases of the junction unmatched. The CDR3, as DNA: TGTGCCAGCAGCCAAGATCTAAAGGGGGCGGTTGGCTACACCTTC. Encoded protein: CASSQDLKGAVGYTF.

The CDR3 DNA reads as TGTGCCACCAGCAGAGACGGGACTAGCGGACTCCACGAGCAGTACTTC. This sequence encodes CATSRDGTSGLHEQYF. The chain is built from TRBV15 and TRBJ2-7; 11 bases map to TRBD2. CDR3 length equals 16 residues. V lost 0 bases and J lost 5; bases outside the gene matches: 6. Looked up from germline, CDR1 is LNHNV and CDR2 is YYDKDF (reference sequence).

V is TRBV10-3 and J is TRBJ1-5, with 9 bases identical to TRBD1. The V segment lost 4 bases and the J segment 5 bases; nucleotides outside the gene matches: 3. Germline lookup yields CDR1 ENHRY and CDR2 SYGVKD. CDR3 length equals 14 residues. The CDR3, as DNA: TGTGCCATCAGTGGGGGACAGGGCGATCAGCCCCAGCATTTT. Translation: CAISGGQGDQPQHF.

The chain combines TRBV19 with TRBJ1-4; a possible D gene is TRBD1 (5 bases). CDR3 length: 14 residues. Trimming took 5 bases from V and 5 from J, leaving 12 bases between them. Germline CDR1 is LNHDA and CDR2 is SQIVND (reference sequence). The CDR3 nucleotides are TGTGCCAGTAGTCACGGAGGGGTGAATGAAAAACTGTTTTTT. This encodes CASSHGGVNEKLFF.

This chain uses TRBV5-1 with TRBJ1-6, with unresolved D. The CDR3 extends over 15 amino acids. Germline CDR1 and CDR2: SGHRS and YFSETQ. The V end was cut by 5 bases, the J end by 4 bases, with 13 bases between. The CDR3 DNA reads TGCGCCAGCAGAAACAGCCCGGCTTATAATTCACCCCTCCACTTT. Translating it yields CASRNSPAYNSPLHF. Full variable domain (rest looked up from reference TRBV5-1 and TRBJ1-6): KAGVTQTPRYLIKTRGQQVTLSCSPISGHRSVSWYQQTPGQGLQFLFEYFSETQRNKGNFPGRFSGRQFSNSRSEMNVSTLELGDSALYLCASRNSPAYNSPLHFGNGTRLTVT.

The chain combines TRBV6-2 or TRBV6-3 with TRBJ2-1; TRBD2 agrees at 12 bases. Trimming took 2 bases from V and 5 from J; bases not matched to a gene: 7. CDR1 and CDR2 (germline): MNHEY, SVGEGT. CDR3 length: 17 amino acids. The CDR3 protein is CASSYVTGTSGHNEQFF. The CDR3 nucleotides are TGTGCCAGCAGTTACGTGACCGGGACTAGCGGGCACAATGAGCAGTTCTTC.

This chain joins TRBV9 and TRBJ1-1, with 7 bases aligning to TRBD1. J gave up 1 base and V 4 bases, and 10 bases lay outside the gene matches. Germline assignment: CDR1 SGDLS and CDR2 YYNGEE. The CDR3 covers 16 residues. CDR3 in DNA: TGTGCCAGCAGCTCTCCCCGGGGACAGAGGAACACTGAAGCTTTCTTT. It codes for CASSSPRGQRNTEAFF.

By its share, this clone is medium-sized (0.01 to 0.1%). The chain couples TRBV19 to TRBJ2-4; D might be TRBD2 (7 bases). Germline V gives CDR1 LNHDA, CDR2 SQIVND (reference sequence). Trimming stripped 3 bases from V and 7 bases from J, with 19 bases between. This CDR3 contains 16 residues. DNA for the CDR3: TGTGCCAGTAGTATTTCCCAGGGGAGGGGGGAGAACATTCAGTACTTC. Residues: CASSISQGRGENIQYF.

This chain connects TRBV2 to TRBJ2-2, with 7 bases lining up with TRBD2. This CDR3 has 15 amino acids. Germline V gene data show CDR1 as SNHLY and CDR2 as FYNNEI. V was pared by 6 bases and J by 0 bases, with 4 bases of the junction left unmatched. DNA for the CDR3: TGTGCCAGCAGGTCGGGGGGAGCGAACACCGGGGAGCTGTTTTTT. Protein: CASRSGGANTGELFF.

The rearrangement links TRBV25-1 to TRBJ1-5; 8 nucleotides match TRBD1. CDR3 size: 15 residues. Per the germline V gene, CDR1 is MGHDK and CDR2 is SYGVNS. V lost 4 bases, J lost 4 bases, and 6 bases stayed unmatched. In nucleotides, the CDR3 is TGTGCCAGCAGTGCAGCAGGGGGCTTTAATCAGCCCCAGCATTTT. This encodes CASSAAGGFNQPQHF.

The chain recombines TRBV5-1 with TRBJ1-2; tentative D call: TRBD1 (5 bases). This CDR3 has 11 amino acids. CDR1 and CDR2 (germline): SGHRS, YFSETQ. V shed 7 bases and J shed 7 bases, with 11 bases lying between them. This CDR3 is CASSGISGYTF. Written as DNA, the CDR3 is TGCGCCAGCTCAGGGATTTCTGGCTACACCTTC.

This clone was detected many times. The rearrangement uses TRBV10-3 and TRBJ1-2; 9 positions agree with TRBD1. Germline assignment: CDR1 ENHRY and CDR2 SYGVKD. This CDR3 comprises 15 residues. The J segment lost 8 bases and the V segment lost 3 bases, leaving 10 bases of the junction unmatched. CDR3 sequence (DNA): TGTGCCATCAGTGACCGGGACAGGGCCGGCCTGGGCTACACCTTC. Translating gives CAISDRDRAGLGYTF.

The chain employs TRBV20-1 and TRBJ2-1, with 8 positions matching TRBD2. The CDR3 has 16 amino acids. CDR1 DFQATT and CDR2 SNEGSKA come from the germline V gene (reference sequence). J was trimmed by 3 bases and V by 3 bases; bases with no gene match: 10. The CDR3, as DNA: TGCAGTGCTAGTGACATCGGCGGGAGGAACTACAATGAGCAGTTCTTC. Translated: CSASDIGGRNYNEQFF.